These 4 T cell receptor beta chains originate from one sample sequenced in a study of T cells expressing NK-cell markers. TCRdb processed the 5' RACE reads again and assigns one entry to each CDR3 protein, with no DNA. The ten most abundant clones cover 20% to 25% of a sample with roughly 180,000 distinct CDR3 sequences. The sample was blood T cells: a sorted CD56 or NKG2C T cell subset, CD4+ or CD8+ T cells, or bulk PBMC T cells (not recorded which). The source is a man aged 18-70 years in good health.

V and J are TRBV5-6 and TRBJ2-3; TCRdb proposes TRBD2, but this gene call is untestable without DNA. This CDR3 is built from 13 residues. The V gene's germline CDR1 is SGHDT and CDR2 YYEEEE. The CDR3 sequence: CASSLGGSRTQYF.

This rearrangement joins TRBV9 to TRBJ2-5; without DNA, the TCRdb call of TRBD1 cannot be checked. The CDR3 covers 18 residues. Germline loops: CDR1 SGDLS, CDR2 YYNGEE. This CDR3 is CASSVGEDRGSYQETQYF.

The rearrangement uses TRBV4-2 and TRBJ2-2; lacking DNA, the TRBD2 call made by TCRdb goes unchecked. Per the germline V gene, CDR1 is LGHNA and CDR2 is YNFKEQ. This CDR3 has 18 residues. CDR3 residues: CASSQGLVGGGSTGELFF.

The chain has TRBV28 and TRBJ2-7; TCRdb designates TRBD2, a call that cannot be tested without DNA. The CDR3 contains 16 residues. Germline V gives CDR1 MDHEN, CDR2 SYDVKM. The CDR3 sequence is CASSYYSGGAQYEQYF.